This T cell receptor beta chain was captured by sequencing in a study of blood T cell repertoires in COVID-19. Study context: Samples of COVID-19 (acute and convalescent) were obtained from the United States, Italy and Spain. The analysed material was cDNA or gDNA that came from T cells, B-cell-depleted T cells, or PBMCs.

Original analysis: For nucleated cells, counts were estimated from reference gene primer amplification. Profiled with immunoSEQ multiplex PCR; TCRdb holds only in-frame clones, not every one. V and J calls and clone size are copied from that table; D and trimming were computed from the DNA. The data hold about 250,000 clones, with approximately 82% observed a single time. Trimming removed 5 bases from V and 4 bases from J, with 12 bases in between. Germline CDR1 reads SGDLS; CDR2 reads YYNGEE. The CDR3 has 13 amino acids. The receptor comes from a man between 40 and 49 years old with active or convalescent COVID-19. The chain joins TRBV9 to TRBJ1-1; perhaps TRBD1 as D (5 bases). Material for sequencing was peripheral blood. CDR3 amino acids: CASSRGTVTEAFF. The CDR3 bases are TGTGCCAGCAGTCGGGGGACGGTCACTGAAGCTTTCTTT.